What follows are 14 T cell receptor beta chains derived from one specimen sequenced in a study of CD8+CD57+ T cells in acquired aplastic anemia. Flow cytometry had shown expanded CD8+CD57+ cells in the patients chosen for sequencing. According to the study, genomic DNA was the template for TCR beta VDJ and CDR3 profiling. MiXCR, run by TCRdb on the reads, gives a single entry per CDR3 protein. This sample has about 160,000 distinct CDR3 sequences, with more than 45% found just once. Source material: sorted CD4+, CD8+, or CD8+CD57+ T cells (not recorded which) from PBMCs. These receptors all come from a human donor with aplastic anemia.

This chain uses TRBV7-4 with TRBJ2-7; 7 positions match TRBD1. Per germline, CDR1 SGHVT and CDR2 SQSDAQ. V dropped 5 bases and J dropped 6; count of bases not matched to a gene: 4. CDR3 length: 12 amino acids. Here the CDR3 reads CASSRQGIEQYF. The DNA of the CDR3 is TGTGCCAGCAGCAGACAGGGTATCGAGCAGTACTTC.

This clonotype showed up many times. The chain's CDR3 is CSARVTSGHNEQFF. The CDR3 nucleotides are TGCAGTGCTAGAGTCACTAGCGGCCACAATGAGCAGTTCTTC. The V gene is TRBV20-1, the J gene TRBJ2-1; the match to TRBD2 covers 8 bases. The CDR3 runs 14 residues. V lost 1 base, J lost 5 bases, and 4 bases stayed unmatched. In germline, CDR1 is DFQATT, CDR2 SNEGSKA (reference sequence).

In this sample, this clonotype turned up many times. The rearrangement links TRBV2 to TRBJ1-1; D is unresolved. CDR3 length: 12 amino acids. V lost 8 bases and J lost 2, with 9 bases in between. Per germline, CDR1 SNHLY and CDR2 FYNNEI. This CDR3 reads CASLIGNTEAFF. In DNA form, the CDR3 reads TGTGCCAGCTTGATCGGCAACACTGAAGCTTTCTTT.

Comments on this clonotype: Sequence at one end of the junction differs from germline and may be a read error. The chain uses TRBV2 and TRBJ2-7; D unclear. The CDR3 is 13 amino acids. The germline gives CDR1 SNHLY, CDR2 FYNNEI. The CDR3, as DNA: TGTGCCAGCAGCAGAGATACCCTCTACGATCAGTACTTC. Amino acids: CASSRDTLYDQYF.

This clonotype was seen once. The chain recombines TRBV2 with TRBJ1-6; a weak D match, TRBD1 (6 bases). Per germline, CDR1 SNHLY and CDR2 FYNNEI. The CDR3 spans 17 residues. Trimming removed 5 bases from V and 10 bases from J, with 24 bases in between. CDR3 sequence: CASSRTDRTLGDSPLHF. The CDR3 DNA reads as TGTGCCAGCAGTCGAACTGACAGGACCCTCGGGGACTCACCCCTCCACTTT.

Ten or more counts support this clonotype. V and J are TRBV7-9 and TRBJ2-7, with TRBD1 matching over 8 bases. This CDR3 is built from 18 residues. V shed 5 bases and J 6 bases; nucleotides not matched to a gene: 21. CDR1 and CDR2 from the germline V gene are SEHNR and FQNEAQ (reference sequence). The DNA of the CDR3 is TGTGCCAGCAGCCTTTACCTGGGGATCCGGACAGGGTCCGGCGAGCAGTACTTC. Translating it yields CASSLYLGIRTGSGEQYF.

This clonotype was counted ten times or more. The chain joins TRBV7-2 to TRBJ2-6; D perhaps matches TRBD1 (5 bases). V lost 5 bases to trimming and J lost 2 bases, with 16 bases between them. The CDR3 is 17 residues long. Germline V gene sequence: CDR1 SGHTA, CDR2 FQGNSA. CDR3 DNA sequence: TGTGCCAGCAGCGTTCCAGGGCAAGTTCCTGGGGCCAACGTCCTGACTTTC. This translates into CASSVPGQVPGANVLTF.

This chain links TRBV5-1 with TRBJ1-1, with TRBD1 matching over 8 bases. Germline V CDR1 and CDR2: SGHRS, YFSETQ. The V and J ends lost 4 bases and 1 base, in that order; junction bases with no gene match: 6. The CDR3 contains 15 residues. CDR3 in DNA: TGCGCCAGCAGCCCCAGGGGGCGACAGAACACTGAAGCTTTCTTT. Its protein product is CASSPRGRQNTEAFF.

This chain uses TRBV7-9 with TRBJ1-4, with 7 bases matching TRBD1. Germline V gene sequence: CDR1 SEHNR, CDR2 FQNEAQ (reference sequence). The CDR3 is made up of 15 amino acids. V lost 10 bases and J lost 0; bases outside the gene matches: 8. The CDR3 region has the DNA TGTGCCACCGGGGACAGACGATCAACTAATGAAAAACTGTTTTTT. As protein: CATGDRRSTNEKLFF.

This chain connects TRBV6-5 to TRBJ1-4; 12 bases align to TRBD1. The CDR3 has 16 amino acids. With V trimmed by 2 bases and J by 5 bases, 3 bases remained unmatched. The germline V gene has CDR1 MNHEY and CDR2 SVGAGI. CDR3 amino acids: CASSYAGTGGNEKLFF. As DNA, the CDR3 is TGTGCCAGCAGTTACGCCGGGACAGGGGGCAATGAAAAACTGTTTTTT.

This chain connects TRBV20-1 to TRBJ1-6; D is perhaps TRBD1 (6 bases). CDR3 size: 14 residues. The V gene's germline CDR1 is DFQATT and CDR2 SNEGSKA (reference sequence). The V end lost 6 bases, the J end lost 7 bases, and 16 bases lay between the germline ends. The CDR3 DNA reads as TGCAGTGCCAGTCTAGGGGGGGGAAATTCACCCCTCCACTTT. Its protein product is CSASLGGGNSPLHF.

In its sample, this clonotype was seen many times. The genes are TRBV30 and TRBJ2-7, with 9 bases aligning to TRBD1. The germline CDR1 and CDR2 sequences are GTSNPN and SVGIG (reference sequence). The CDR3 has 14 amino acids. With 3 bases clipped from V and 6 bases from J, the junction kept 9 bases outside the gene matches. DNA of the CDR3: TGTGCCTGGAGAAGGGGACAGGGACGTCGCGAGCAGTACTTC. Translation gives CAWRRGQGRREQYF.

The chain employs TRBV10-2 and TRBJ2-7; either TRBD1 or TRBD2 may fit D (6 bases each). The CDR3 contains 14 residues. The ends were cut back, 6 bases at V and 0 bases at J, with 12 bases in the middle. Germline V gene data show CDR1 as WSHSY and CDR2 as SAAADI. CDR3 amino acids: CASRRDTSSYEQYF. In nucleotides, the CDR3 is TGCGCCAGCAGGCGGGACACGAGCTCCTACGAGCAGTACTTC.

V is TRBV20-1 and J is TRBJ2-7; 10 nucleotides line up with TRBD2. The junction had 8 bases not matched to a gene; V was cut back by 4 bases and J by 2 bases. CDR3 size: 15 residues. Germline loops: CDR1 DFQATT, CDR2 SNEGSKA (reference sequence). The CDR3 is CSAKTWTSGAYEQYF. In DNA form, the CDR3 reads TGCAGTGCTAAAACATGGACTAGCGGTGCCTACGAGCAGTACTTC.